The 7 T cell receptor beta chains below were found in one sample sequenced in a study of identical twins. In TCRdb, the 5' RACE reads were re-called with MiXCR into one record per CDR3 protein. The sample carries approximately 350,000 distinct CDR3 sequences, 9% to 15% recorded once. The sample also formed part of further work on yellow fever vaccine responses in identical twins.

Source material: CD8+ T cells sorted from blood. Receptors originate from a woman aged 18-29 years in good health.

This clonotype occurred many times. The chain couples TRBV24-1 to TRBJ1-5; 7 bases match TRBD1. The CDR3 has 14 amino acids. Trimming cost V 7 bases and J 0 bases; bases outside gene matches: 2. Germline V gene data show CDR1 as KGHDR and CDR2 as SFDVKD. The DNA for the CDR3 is TGTGCCACCAGCCCAGGGGGTAGCAATCAGCCCCAGCATTTT. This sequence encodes CATSPGGSNQPQHF.

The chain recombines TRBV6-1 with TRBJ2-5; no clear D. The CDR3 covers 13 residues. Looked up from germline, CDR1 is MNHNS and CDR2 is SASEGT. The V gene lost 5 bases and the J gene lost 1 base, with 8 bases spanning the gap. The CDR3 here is CASSPWAQETQYF. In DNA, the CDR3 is TGTGCCAGCAGTCCCTGGGCCCAAGAGACCCAGTACTTC.

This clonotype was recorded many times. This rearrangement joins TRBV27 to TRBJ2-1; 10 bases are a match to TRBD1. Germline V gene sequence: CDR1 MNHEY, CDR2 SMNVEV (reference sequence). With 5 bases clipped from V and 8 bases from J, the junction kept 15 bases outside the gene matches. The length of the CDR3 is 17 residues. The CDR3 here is CASSPAPGQGFLDEQFF. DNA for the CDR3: TGTGCCAGCAGTCCCGCCCCGGGACAGGGGTTTTTGGATGAGCAGTTCTTC.

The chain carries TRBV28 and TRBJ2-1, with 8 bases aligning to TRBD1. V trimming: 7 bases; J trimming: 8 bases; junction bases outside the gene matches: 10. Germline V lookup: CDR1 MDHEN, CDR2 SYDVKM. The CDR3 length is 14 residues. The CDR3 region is CASTLSDRGHEQFF. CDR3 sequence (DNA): TGTGCCAGCACCCTGAGCGACAGGGGCCATGAGCAGTTCTTC.

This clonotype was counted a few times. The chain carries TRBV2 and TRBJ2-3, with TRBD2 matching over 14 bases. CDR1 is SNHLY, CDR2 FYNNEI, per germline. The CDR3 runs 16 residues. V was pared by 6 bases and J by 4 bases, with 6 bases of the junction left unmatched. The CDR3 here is CASSPGLAGESDTQYF. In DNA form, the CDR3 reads TGTGCCAGCAGCCCGGGACTAGCGGGAGAGTCAGATACGCAGTATTTT.

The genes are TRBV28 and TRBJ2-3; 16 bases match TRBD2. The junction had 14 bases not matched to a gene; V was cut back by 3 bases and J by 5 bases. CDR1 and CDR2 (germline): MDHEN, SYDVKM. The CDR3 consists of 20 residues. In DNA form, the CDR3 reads TGTGCCAGCAGTTTGCCGACCCCCGGGACTAGCGGGGGGGAGATAGATACGCAGTATTTT. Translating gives CASSLPTPGTSGGEIDTQYF. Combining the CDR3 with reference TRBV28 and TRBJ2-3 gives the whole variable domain DVKVTQSSRYLVKRTGEKVFLECVQDMDHENMFWYRQDPGLGLRLIYFSYDVKMKEKGDIPEGYSVSREKKERFSLILESASTNQTSMYLCASSLPTPGTSGGEIDTQYFGPGTRLTVL.

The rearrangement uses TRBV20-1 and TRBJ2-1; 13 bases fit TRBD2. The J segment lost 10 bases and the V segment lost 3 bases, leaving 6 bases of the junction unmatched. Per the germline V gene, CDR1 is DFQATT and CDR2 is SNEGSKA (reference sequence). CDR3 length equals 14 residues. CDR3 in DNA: TGCAGTGCTAGGACTAGCGGGAGGAGGGGAGAGCAGTTCTTC. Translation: CSARTSGRRGEQFF.